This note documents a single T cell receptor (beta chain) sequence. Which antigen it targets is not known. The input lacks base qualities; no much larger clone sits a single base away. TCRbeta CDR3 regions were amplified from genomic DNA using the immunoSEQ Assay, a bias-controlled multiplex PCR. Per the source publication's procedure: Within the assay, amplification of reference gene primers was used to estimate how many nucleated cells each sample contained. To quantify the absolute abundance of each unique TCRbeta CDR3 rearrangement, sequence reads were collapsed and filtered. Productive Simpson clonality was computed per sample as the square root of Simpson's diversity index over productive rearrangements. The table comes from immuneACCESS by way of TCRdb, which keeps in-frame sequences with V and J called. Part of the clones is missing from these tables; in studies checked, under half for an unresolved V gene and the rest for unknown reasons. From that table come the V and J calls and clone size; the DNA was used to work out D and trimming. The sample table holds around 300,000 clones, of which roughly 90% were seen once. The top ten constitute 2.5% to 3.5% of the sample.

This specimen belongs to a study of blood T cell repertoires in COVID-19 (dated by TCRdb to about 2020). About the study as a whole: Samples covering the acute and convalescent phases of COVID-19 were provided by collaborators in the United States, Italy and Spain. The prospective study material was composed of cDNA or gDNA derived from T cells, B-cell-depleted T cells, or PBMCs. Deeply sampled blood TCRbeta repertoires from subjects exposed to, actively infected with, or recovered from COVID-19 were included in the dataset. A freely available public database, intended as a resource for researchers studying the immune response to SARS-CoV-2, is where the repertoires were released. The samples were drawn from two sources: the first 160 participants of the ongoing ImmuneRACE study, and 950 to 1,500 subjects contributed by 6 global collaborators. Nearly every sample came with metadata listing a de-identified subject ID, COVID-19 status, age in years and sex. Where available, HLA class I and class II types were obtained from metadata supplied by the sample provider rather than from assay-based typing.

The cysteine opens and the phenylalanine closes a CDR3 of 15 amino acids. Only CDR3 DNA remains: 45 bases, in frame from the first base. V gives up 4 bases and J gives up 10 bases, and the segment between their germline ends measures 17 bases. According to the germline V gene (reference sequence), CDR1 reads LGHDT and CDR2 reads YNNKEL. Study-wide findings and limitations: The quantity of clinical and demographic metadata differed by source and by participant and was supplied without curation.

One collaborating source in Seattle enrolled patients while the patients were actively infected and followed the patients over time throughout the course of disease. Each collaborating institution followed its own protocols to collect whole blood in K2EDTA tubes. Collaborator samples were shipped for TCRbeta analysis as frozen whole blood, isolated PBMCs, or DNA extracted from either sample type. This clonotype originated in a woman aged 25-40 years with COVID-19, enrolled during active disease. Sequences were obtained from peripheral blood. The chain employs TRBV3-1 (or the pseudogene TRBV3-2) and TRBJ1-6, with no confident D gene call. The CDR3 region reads CASSRFEVMRSPLHF. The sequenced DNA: TGTGCCAGCAGCCGTTTTGAAGTCATGAGGTCACCCCTCCACTTT.